This T cell receptor (beta chain) was obtained from a study of T cell responses to AZD1222 COVID-19 vaccine. Study information: Pooled in the analysis were second doses at about 4 or about 12 weeks.

The study, taken as a whole, reports: The span of vaccine-associated CD4 TCRs extended across spike, with dominance at 160-218 and 743-854. A rise in Spike-specific TCR breadth and depth followed two AZD1222 doses. Females outnumbered males among donors, who were mostly white British; clonal diversity was possibly underestimated.

The method was immunoSEQ multiplex PCR; TCRdb's version includes in-frame clones alone and lacks a portion of them. In the table there are about 120,000 clones, roughly nine tenths of which are singletons. The CDR3 has 14 residues. V was pared by 8 bases and J by 6 bases, with 9 bases of the junction left unmatched. Germline values: CDR1 SGHRS, CDR2 YFSETQ. Notes on this clone: The antigen remains unidentified.

The clonotype comes from an adult in good health. The gene calls are TRBV5-1 and TRBJ1-4, with 8 bases identical to TRBD1. Sample: peripheral blood, taken on day 0 of AZD1222 vaccination. DNA for the CDR3: TGCGCCAGTACCCCAGGGGGCTCCGATGAAAAACTGTTTTTT. It encodes CASTPGGSDEKLFF.